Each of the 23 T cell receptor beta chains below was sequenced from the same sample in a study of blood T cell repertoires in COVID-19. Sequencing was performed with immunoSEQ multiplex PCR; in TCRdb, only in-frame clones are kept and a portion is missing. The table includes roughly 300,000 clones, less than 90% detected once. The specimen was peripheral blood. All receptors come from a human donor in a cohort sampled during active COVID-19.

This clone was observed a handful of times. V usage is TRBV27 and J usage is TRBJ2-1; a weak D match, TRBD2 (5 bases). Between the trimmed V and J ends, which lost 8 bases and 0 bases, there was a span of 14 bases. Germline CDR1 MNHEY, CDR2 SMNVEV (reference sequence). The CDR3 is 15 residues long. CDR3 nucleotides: TGTGCCAGCTCTCCACGGGGTAGCTCCTACAATGAGCAGTTCTTC. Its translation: CASSPRGSSYNEQFF.

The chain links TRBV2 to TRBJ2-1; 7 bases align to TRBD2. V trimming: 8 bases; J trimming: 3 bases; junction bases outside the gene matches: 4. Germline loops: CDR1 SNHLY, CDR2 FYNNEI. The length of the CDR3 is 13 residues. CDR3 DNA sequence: TGTGCCAGCCTTGGGGGGGACTACAATGAGCAGTTCTTC. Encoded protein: CASLGGDYNEQFF.

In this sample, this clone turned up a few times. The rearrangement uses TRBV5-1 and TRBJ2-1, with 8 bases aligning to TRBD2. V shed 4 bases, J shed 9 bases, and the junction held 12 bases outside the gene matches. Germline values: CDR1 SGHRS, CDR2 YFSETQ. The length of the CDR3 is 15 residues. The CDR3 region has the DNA TGCGCCAGCAGCGATACAAAGGCGGGGGGCCGTGAGCAGTTCTTC. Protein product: CASSDTKAGGREQFF.

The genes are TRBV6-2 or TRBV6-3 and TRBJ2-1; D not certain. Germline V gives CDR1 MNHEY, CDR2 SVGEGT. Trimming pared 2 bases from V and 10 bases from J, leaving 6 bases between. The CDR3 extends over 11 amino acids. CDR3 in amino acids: CASSYMGEQFF. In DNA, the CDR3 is TGTGCCAGCAGTTACATGGGCGAGCAGTTCTTC.

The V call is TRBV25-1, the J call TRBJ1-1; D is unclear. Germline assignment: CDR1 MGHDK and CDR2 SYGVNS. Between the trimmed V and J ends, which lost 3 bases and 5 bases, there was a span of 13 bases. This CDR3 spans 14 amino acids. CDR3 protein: CASSDTGIGTEAFF. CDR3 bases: TGTGCCAGCAGTGACACCGGGATCGGTACTGAAGCTTTCTTT.

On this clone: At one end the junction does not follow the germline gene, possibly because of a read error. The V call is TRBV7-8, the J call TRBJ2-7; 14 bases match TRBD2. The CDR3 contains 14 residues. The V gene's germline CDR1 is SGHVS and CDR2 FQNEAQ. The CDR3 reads CASSLDGTSGGRSF. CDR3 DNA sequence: TGTGCCAGCAGCTTAGATGGGACTAGCGGGGGTCGAAGCTTC.

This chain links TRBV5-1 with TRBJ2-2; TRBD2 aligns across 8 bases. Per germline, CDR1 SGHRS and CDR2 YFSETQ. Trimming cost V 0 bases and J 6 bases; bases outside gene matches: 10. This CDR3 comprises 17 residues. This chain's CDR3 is CASSLGAASGPAGELFF. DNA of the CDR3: TGCGCCAGCAGCTTGGGAGCCGCTAGCGGGCCGGCCGGGGAGCTGTTTTTT.

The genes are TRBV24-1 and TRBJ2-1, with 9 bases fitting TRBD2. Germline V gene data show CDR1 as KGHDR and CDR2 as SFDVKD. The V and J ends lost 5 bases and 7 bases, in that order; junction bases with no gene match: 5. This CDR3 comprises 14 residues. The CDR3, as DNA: TGTGCCACCAGTGTTAGCGGGAGTGGGAATGAGCAGTTCTTC. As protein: CATSVSGSGNEQFF.

For the CDR3, the DNA is TGTGCCACCAGTGATCCCTCGCCCCGGGACAGGGGGCTGGGTGAGCAGTTCTTC. It encodes CATSDPSPRDRGLGEQFF. This chain uses TRBV24-1 with TRBJ2-1; 12 bases align to TRBD1. Germline CDR1 KGHDR, CDR2 SFDVKD. Trimming at V came to 3 bases and at J to 9 bases, leaving 14 bases not matched to a gene. This CDR3 spans 18 amino acids.

The CDR3 loop is CASSYWTGGLAGLGGELFF. The CDR3 coding sequence is TGTGCCAGCAGTTATTGGACGGGCGGACTAGCGGGATTAGGAGGGGAGCTGTTTTTT. The chain couples TRBV6-2 or TRBV6-3 to TRBJ2-2; TRBD2 matches at 12 bases. CDR1 is MNHEY, CDR2 SVGEGT, per germline. The CDR3 extends over 19 amino acids. J was trimmed by 8 bases and V by 3 bases; bases with no gene match: 16.

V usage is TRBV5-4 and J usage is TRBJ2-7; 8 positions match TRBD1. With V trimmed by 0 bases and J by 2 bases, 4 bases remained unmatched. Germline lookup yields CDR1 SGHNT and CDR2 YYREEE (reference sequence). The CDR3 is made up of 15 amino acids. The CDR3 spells CASSLGTGSPYEQYF. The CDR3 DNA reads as TGTGCCAGCAGCTTGGGGACAGGGAGCCCCTACGAGCAGTACTTC.

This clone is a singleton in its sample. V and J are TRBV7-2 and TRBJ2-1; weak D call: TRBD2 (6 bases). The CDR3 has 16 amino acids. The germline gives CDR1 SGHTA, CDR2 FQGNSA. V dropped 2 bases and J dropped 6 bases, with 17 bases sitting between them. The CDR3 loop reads CASSLYPGVRGNEQFF. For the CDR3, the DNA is TGTGCCAGCAGCTTATACCCGGGAGTTCGTGGCAATGAGCAGTTCTTC.

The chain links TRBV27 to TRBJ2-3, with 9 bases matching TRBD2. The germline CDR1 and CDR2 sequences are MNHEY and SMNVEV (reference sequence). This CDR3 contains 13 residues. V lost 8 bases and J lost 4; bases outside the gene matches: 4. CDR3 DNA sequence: TGTGCCAGCGGGGCGGGAGGGCCAGATACGCAGTATTTT. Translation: CASGAGGPDTQYF.

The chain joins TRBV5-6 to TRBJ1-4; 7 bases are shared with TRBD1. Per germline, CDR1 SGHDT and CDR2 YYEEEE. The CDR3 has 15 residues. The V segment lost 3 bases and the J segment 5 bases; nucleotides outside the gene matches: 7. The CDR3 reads CASSSQGTGNEKLFF. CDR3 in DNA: TGTGCCAGCAGCTCACAGGGGACGGGGAATGAAAAACTGTTTTTT.

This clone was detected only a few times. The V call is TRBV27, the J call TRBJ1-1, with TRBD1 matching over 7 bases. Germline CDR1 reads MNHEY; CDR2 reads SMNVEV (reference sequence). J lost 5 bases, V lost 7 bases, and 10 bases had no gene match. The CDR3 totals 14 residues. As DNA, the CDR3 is TGTGCCAGCACCGACAGACAGGGTGTGACTGAAGCTTTCTTT. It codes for CASTDRQGVTEAFF.

The CDR3 region has the DNA TGCGCCAGCAGCCTGGAGGTCAGCGGAAAACTGTTTTTT. Amino acid sequence: CASSLEVSGKLFF. The V and J genes are TRBV5-1 and TRBJ1-4; D is unclear. Trimming removed 4 bases at V and 10 bases at J, with 14 bases between. The germline V gene has CDR1 SGHRS and CDR2 YFSETQ. The CDR3 sequence is 13 residues long.

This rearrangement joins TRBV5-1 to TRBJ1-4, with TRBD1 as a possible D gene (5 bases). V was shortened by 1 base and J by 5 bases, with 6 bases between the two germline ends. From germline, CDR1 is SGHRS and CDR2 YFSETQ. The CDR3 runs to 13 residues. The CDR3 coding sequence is TGCGCCAGCAGCTTGCGGACAAATGAAAAACTGTTTTTT. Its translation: CASSLRTNEKLFF.

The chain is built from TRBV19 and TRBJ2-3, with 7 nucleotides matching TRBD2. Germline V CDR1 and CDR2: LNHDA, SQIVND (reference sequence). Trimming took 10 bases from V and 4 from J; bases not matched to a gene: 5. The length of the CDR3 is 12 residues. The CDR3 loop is CATSSGSDTQYF. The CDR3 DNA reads TGTGCCACCTCTAGCGGCTCAGATACGCAGTATTTT.

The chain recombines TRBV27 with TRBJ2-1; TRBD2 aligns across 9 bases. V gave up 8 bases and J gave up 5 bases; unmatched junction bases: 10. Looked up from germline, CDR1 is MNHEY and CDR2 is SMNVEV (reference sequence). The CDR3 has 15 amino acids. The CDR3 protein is CASSVAGVGNNEQFF. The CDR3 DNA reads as TGTGCCAGCTCGGTAGCGGGAGTGGGAAACAATGAGCAGTTCTTC.

The CDR3 loop is CASSPRGSGKTDTQYF. CDR3 nucleotide sequence: TGTGCCAGCAGTCCGAGGGGTAGCGGGAAGACAGATACGCAGTATTTT. The V gene is TRBV5-4, the J gene TRBJ2-3; 8 bases are a match to TRBD2. Trimming removed 5 bases from V and 3 bases from J; junction bases left unmatched: 11. The CDR3 totals 16 residues. CDR1 and CDR2 from the germline V gene are SGHNT and YYREEE (reference sequence).

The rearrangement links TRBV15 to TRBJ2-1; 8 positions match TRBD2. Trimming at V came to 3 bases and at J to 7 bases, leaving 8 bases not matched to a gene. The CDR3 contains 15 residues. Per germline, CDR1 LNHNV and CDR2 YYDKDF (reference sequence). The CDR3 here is CATSRHSGGANEQFF. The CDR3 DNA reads TGTGCCACCAGCAGGCACTCGGGGGGGGCAAATGAGCAGTTCTTC.

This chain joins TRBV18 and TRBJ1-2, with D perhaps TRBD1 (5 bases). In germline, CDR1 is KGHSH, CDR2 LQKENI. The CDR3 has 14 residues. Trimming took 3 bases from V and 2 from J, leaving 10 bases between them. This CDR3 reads CASSPQTENYGYTF. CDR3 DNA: TGTGCCAGCTCACCCCAGACAGAGAACTATGGCTACACCTTC.

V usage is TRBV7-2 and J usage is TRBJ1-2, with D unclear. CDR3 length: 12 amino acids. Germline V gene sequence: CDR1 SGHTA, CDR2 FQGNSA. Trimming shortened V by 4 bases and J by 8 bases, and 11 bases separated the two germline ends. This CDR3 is CASSWRGEGYTF. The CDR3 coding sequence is TGTGCCAGCAGCTGGCGTGGGGAGGGCTACACCTTC.